Listed below are T cell receptor beta chains from one sample, sequenced in a study of CD8 T cells in ankylosing spondylitis. TCRdb re-called the 5' RACE reads through MiXCR, storing one row per CDR3 protein. The sample has around 770,000 distinct CDR3 sequences, roughly 12% seen once. The sample taken for sequencing was blood, either unsorted or a sorted T cell fraction (not recorded which). These receptors originate from a male donor with ankylosing spondylitis. Each CDR3 is given with its conserved first and last residue. D genes are given only for firm matches. Expanded clones are given a class, and other clones once, few, many or no size at all.

V gene: TRBV5-1
clone size: few
J gene: TRBJ2-5
D gene: -
CDR3 protein: CASSSIPGPEETQYF
CDR3 DNA: TGCGCCAGCAGCTCAATCCCGGGGCCTGAAGAGACCCAGTACTTC

V gene: TRBV29-1
clone size: -
J gene: TRBJ2-7
D gene: -
CDR3 protein: CSVGTNSGTEPYEQYF
CDR3 DNA: TGCAGCGTGGGGACCAACTCCGGGACGGAACCCTACGAGCAGTACTTC

V gene: TRBV28
clone size: few
J gene: TRBJ1-2
D gene: -
CDR3 protein: CASSRTLYGYTF
CDR3 DNA: TGTGCCAGCAGTCGGACCCTCTATGGCTACACCTTC

V gene: TRBV11-2
clone size: -
J gene: TRBJ2-1
D gene: -
CDR3 protein: CASSALGGFVNEQFF
CDR3 DNA: TGTGCCAGCAGCGCGTTAGGAGGGTTCGTCAATGAGCAGTTCTTC

V gene: TRBV12-3/TRBV12-4
clone size: many
J gene: TRBJ1-1
D gene: -
CDR3 protein: CASSFGGSMNTEAFF
CDR3 DNA: TGTGCCAGCAGTTTCGGCGGCAGCATGAACACTGAAGCTTTCTTT

V gene: TRBV4-3
clone size: -
J gene: TRBJ2-7
D gene: TRBD1
CDR3 protein: CASSPWPGTGFYEQYF
CDR3 DNA: TGCGCCAGCAGCCCCTGGCCGGGGACAGGGTTCTACGAGCAGTACTTC

V gene: TRBV20-1
clone size: few
J gene: TRBJ1-1
D gene: TRBD1
CDR3 protein: CSAPRTGQNTEAFF
CDR3 DNA: TGCAGTGCACCTAGGACAGGACAAAACACTGAAGCTTTCTTT

V gene: TRBV12-3/TRBV12-4
clone size: many
J gene: TRBJ1-2
D gene: -
CDR3 protein: CASSKDTGKGYTF
CDR3 DNA: TGTGCCAGCAGCAAGGACACCGGGAAGGGCTACACCTTC

V gene: TRBV5-1
clone size: many
J gene: TRBJ2-7
D gene: TRBD1
CDR3 protein: CASSLGGQGYEQYF
CDR3 DNA: TGCGCCAGCAGCTTGGGAGGACAGGGGTACGAGCAGTACTTC

V gene: TRBV5-1
clone size: -
J gene: TRBJ2-5
D gene: -
CDR3 protein: CASSLAPGLQETQYF
CDR3 DNA: TGCGCCAGCAGCTTGGCCCCGGGACTTCAAGAGACCCAGTACTTC

V gene: TRBV15
clone size: many
J gene: TRBJ2-7
D gene: -
CDR3 protein: CATSSPGSYEQYF
CDR3 DNA: TGTGCCACCAGCAGTCCAGGGTCCTACGAGCAGTACTTC

V gene: TRBV20-1
clone size: -
J gene: TRBJ2-1
D gene: -
CDR3 protein: CSARDPGGHPFGDEQFF
CDR3 DNA: TGCAGTGCTAGAGACCCTGGCGGGCACCCCTTTGGTGATGAGCAGTTCTTC

V gene: TRBV12-3/TRBV12-4
clone size: -
J gene: TRBJ2-6
D gene: -
CDR3 protein: CASSSRQAGANVLTF
CDR3 DNA: TGTGCCAGCAGTTCCAGACAGGCTGGGGCCAACGTCCTGACTTTC

V gene: TRBV5-1
clone size: few
J gene: TRBJ1-2
D gene: -
CDR3 protein: CASSLGTAANYGYTF
CDR3 DNA: TGCGCCAGCAGCTTGGGTACCGCCGCTAACTATGGCTACACCTTC

V gene: TRBV4-2
clone size: -
J gene: TRBJ2-5
D gene: -
CDR3 protein: CASSADRDRQETQYF
CDR3 DNA: TGTGCCAGCAGCGCCGACCGGGACCGCCAAGAGACCCAGTACTTC

V gene: TRBV20-1
clone size: many
J gene: TRBJ1-1
D gene: -
CDR3 protein: CSARGLTEAFF
CDR3 DNA: TGCAGTGCTAGAGGCTTGACTGAAGCTTTCTTT

V gene: TRBV4-2
clone size: few
J gene: TRBJ2-5
D gene: -
CDR3 protein: CASSQGPLVETQYF
CDR3 DNA: TGTGCCAGCAGCCAAGGCCCCCTGGTTGAGACCCAGTACTTC

V gene: TRBV7-3
clone size: few
J gene: TRBJ2-5
D gene: TRBD2
CDR3 protein: CASSLITSGQETQYF
CDR3 DNA: TGTGCCAGCAGCTTAATAACTAGCGGCCAAGAGACCCAGTACTTC

V gene: TRBV4-3
clone size: many
J gene: TRBJ2-1
D gene: TRBD1
CDR3 protein: CASSPPGTGNNEQFF
CDR3 DNA: TGCGCCAGCAGCCCACCCGGGACAGGGAACAATGAGCAGTTCTTC

V gene: TRBV7-3
clone size: -
J gene: TRBJ2-5
D gene: TRBD2
CDR3 protein: CASSRSGGAGLETQYF
CDR3 DNA: TGTGCCAGCAGCCGCAGCGGGGGGGCTGGTTTAGAGACCCAGTACTTC

V gene: TRBV28
clone size: few
J gene: TRBJ1-5
D gene: -
CDR3 protein: CASSLRLQPQHF
CDR3 DNA: TGTGCCAGCAGTCTCCGGTTGCAGCCCCAGCATTTT

V gene: TRBV20-1
clone size: once
J gene: TRBJ2-1
D gene: -
CDR3 protein: CSARGGLPRDEQFF
CDR3 DNA: TGCAGTGCTAGGGGGGGACTCCCCCGCGATGAGCAGTTCTTC

V gene: TRBV5-1
clone size: few
J gene: TRBJ1-1
D gene: -
CDR3 protein: CASSLGAQGVNTEAFF
CDR3 DNA: TGCGCCAGCAGCTTGGGGGCCCAGGGAGTGAACACTGAAGCTTTCTTT

V gene: TRBV20-1
clone size: few
J gene: TRBJ1-5
D gene: TRBD1
CDR3 protein: CSARDPIQGWVNQPQHF
CDR3 DNA: TGCAGTGCTAGAGATCCGATACAGGGGTGGGTCAATCAGCCCCAGCATTTT

V gene: TRBV6-5
clone size: many
J gene: TRBJ2-7
D gene: -
CDR3 protein: CASSYKQAGSGPYEQYF
CDR3 DNA: TGTGCCAGCAGTTATAAGCAAGCGGGTAGCGGACCCTACGAGCAGTACTTC

V gene: TRBV20-1
clone size: many
J gene: TRBJ2-1
D gene: -
CDR3 protein: CSARDLPGDEQFF
CDR3 DNA: TGCAGTGCTAGAGATCTACCAGGGGATGAGCAGTTCTTC

V gene: TRBV3-1
clone size: many
J gene: TRBJ1-1
D gene: TRBD1
CDR3 protein: CASSQGDRNTEAFF
CDR3 DNA: TGTGCCAGCAGCCAAGGGGACAGAAACACTGAAGCTTTCTTT

V gene: TRBV25-1
clone size: -
J gene: TRBJ2-3
D gene: TRBD2
CDR3 protein: CASSKTSGRPDTQYF
CDR3 DNA: TGTGCCAGCAGTAAGACTAGCGGGAGGCCAGATACGCAGTATTTT

V gene: TRBV7-2
clone size: many
J gene: TRBJ1-4
D gene: -
CDR3 protein: CASSSRVQGEKLFF
CDR3 DNA: TGTGCCAGCAGCTCTAGGGTACAAGGGGAAAAACTGTTTTTT

V gene: TRBV6-5
clone size: few
J gene: TRBJ1-1
D gene: -
CDR3 protein: CASSYGQGSTEAFF
CDR3 DNA: TGTGCCAGCAGTTACGGTCAGGGGAGCACTGAAGCTTTCTTT

V gene: TRBV29-1
clone size: few
J gene: TRBJ2-2
D gene: -
CDR3 protein: CSVGYSTGWTGELFF
CDR3 DNA: TGCAGCGTTGGTTATTCGACAGGATGGACCGGGGAGCTGTTTTTT

V gene: TRBV6-5
clone size: few
J gene: TRBJ2-7
D gene: -
CDR3 protein: CASKQGGEQYF
CDR3 DNA: TGTGCCAGCAAGCAGGGAGGCGAGCAGTACTTC

V gene: TRBV5-6
clone size: -
J gene: TRBJ2-1
D gene: -
CDR3 protein: CASGPRPFGEQFF
CDR3 DNA: TGTGCCAGCGGCCCCCGGCCCTTTGGGGAGCAGTTCTTC

V gene: TRBV4-2
clone size: few
J gene: TRBJ2-3
D gene: -
CDR3 protein: CASSQERGNTQYF
CDR3 DNA: TGTGCCAGCAGCCAAGAACGTGGAAATACGCAGTATTTT

V gene: TRBV20-1
clone size: many
J gene: TRBJ1-2
D gene: -
CDR3 protein: CSARDSREIYGYTF
CDR3 DNA: TGCAGTGCTAGAGACTCCAGGGAAATCTATGGCTACACCTTC

V gene: TRBV5-6
clone size: few
J gene: TRBJ1-2
D gene: -
CDR3 protein: CASIGQYGGGYTF
CDR3 DNA: TGTGCCAGCATAGGACAGTACGGTGGTGGCTACACCTTC

V gene: TRBV7-2
clone size: -
J gene: TRBJ2-1
D gene: TRBD1
CDR3 protein: CASSPRTGKDWQFF
CDR3 DNA: TGTGCCAGCAGCCCCAGGACAGGGAAGGACTGGCAGTTCTTC

V gene: TRBV10-3
clone size: many
J gene: TRBJ1-5
D gene: -
CDR3 protein: CAITRERDQPQHF
CDR3 DNA: TGTGCCATCACCCGAGAGAGGGATCAGCCCCAGCATTTT

V gene: TRBV7-9
clone size: few
J gene: TRBJ2-1
D gene: TRBD1
CDR3 protein: CASSSKTEGALSYNEQFF
CDR3 DNA: TGTGCCAGCAGCTCCAAAACCGAGGGGGCGCTGTCCTACAATGAGCAGTTCTTC

V gene: TRBV27
clone size: -
J gene: TRBJ1-5
D gene: -
CDR3 protein: CASSLDSLGPQHF
CDR3 DNA: TGTGCCAGCAGTTTAGACAGCCTTGGGCCCCAGCATTTT

V gene: TRBV29-1
clone size: few
J gene: TRBJ1-1
D gene: -
CDR3 protein: CSVGIGTEAFF
CDR3 DNA: TGCAGCGTGGGAATAGGCACTGAAGCTTTCTTT

V gene: TRBV28
clone size: -
J gene: TRBJ2-7
D gene: TRBD1
CDR3 protein: CASSSGTGVAEQYF
CDR3 DNA: TGTGCCAGCAGTTCCGGGACAGGGGTGGCCGAGCAGTACTTC

V gene: TRBV7-2
clone size: -
J gene: TRBJ2-7
D gene: TRBD2
CDR3 protein: CASSLFPGLAGEGEQYF
CDR3 DNA: TGTGCCAGCAGCTTGTTTCCGGGACTAGCGGGAGAGGGGGAGCAGTACTTC

V gene: TRBV4-1
clone size: few
J gene: TRBJ2-7
D gene: TRBD2
CDR3 protein: CASSQRGLAGGDGEQYF
CDR3 DNA: TGCGCCAGCAGCCAACGGGGACTAGCGGGAGGGGATGGGGAGCAGTACTTC

V gene: TRBV6-2/TRBV6-3
clone size: few
J gene: TRBJ1-2
D gene: -
CDR3 protein: CASSYPSGDFDYTF
CDR3 DNA: TGTGCCAGCAGTTACCCTTCCGGCGACTTCGACTACACCTTC

V gene: TRBV5-1
clone size: -
J gene: TRBJ2-3
D gene: TRBD2
CDR3 protein: CASSLPRLAGKSDTQYF
CDR3 DNA: TGCGCCAGCAGCTTGCCCCGACTAGCGGGGAAATCAGATACGCAGTATTTT

V gene: TRBV27
clone size: -
J gene: TRBJ1-2
D gene: -
CDR3 protein: CASSFQGGRGGYTF
CDR3 DNA: TGTGCCAGCAGTTTTCAGGGCGGGCGTGGTGGCTACACCTTC

V gene: TRBV20-1
clone size: many
J gene: TRBJ2-5
D gene: -
CDR3 protein: CSAKRDWQNF
CDR3 DNA: TGCAGTGCTAAACGGGACTGGCAGAACTTC

V gene: TRBV20-1
clone size: few
J gene: TRBJ2-3
D gene: -
CDR3 protein: CSASPSHNPRDTQYF
CDR3 DNA: TGCAGTGCTAGCCCCTCGCACAACCCCCGGGATACGCAGTATTTT